This T cell receptor (beta chain) was identified during a study of CD8 T cells in Susac syndrome. CD8+ and CD4+ T cells circulating in blood were sequenced for TCR beta. The patients who served as multiple sclerosis controls were treatment-naive and had stable or active relapsing-remitting disease that fulfilled the revised McDonald criteria. As concerns this clonotype: The antigen is unknown.

An amount of RNA that ranged from roughly 0.5 to 1 ug was reverse transcribed with random hexamers. Amplification of the TCR beta CDR3 was carried out by immunoSEQ multiplex PCR, which spanned a total of 54 Vbeta and 13 Jbeta segments. TCRdb called the immunoSEQ multiplex PCR reads again in MiXCR, with one record for every CDR3 protein. This sample has 150,000 to 180,000 distinct CDR3 sequences, with about 95% found just once. Findings and caveats of the study: An acknowledgment was made by the study that its TCR sequencing and HLA analysis involved relatively few individuals.

Germline loops: CDR1 LNHDA, CDR2 SQIVND (reference sequence). The CDR3 consists of 13 residues. The germline V and J ends were trimmed by 4 bases and 6 bases, with 9 bases remaining between them. The sample comprised CD8+ T cells from PBMCs. The origin of this receptor is a human donor with multiple sclerosis. This chain connects TRBV19 to TRBJ2-2; no definite D call. CDR3 sequence: CASSTGGPGELFF. In nucleotides, the CDR3 is TGTGCCAGTAGTACGGGTGGGCCCGGGGAGCTGTTTTTT.